These 31 T cell receptor beta chains were sequenced from one sample in a study of OX40 agonist ivuxolimab in advanced cancers. Clones were sequenced by immunoSEQ multiplex PCR, and TCRdb holds only the in-frame ones, with some missing. Of about 73,000 clones listed, 85% are singletons. Sequencing was performed on CD4+ or CD8+ T cells sorted from blood, taken in a trial of the OX40 agonist ivuxolimab. The receptors derive from an adult with an advanced solid tumor such as melanoma, head and neck, liver or kidney cancer.

A single count supports this clone. The chain's CDR3 is CASSVAGGQSYGYTF. CDR3 nucleotides: TGTGCCAGCAGCGTAGCCGGGGGGCAGAGCTATGGCTACACCTTC. The rearrangement links TRBV9 to TRBJ1-2, with TRBD1 as a possible D gene (6 bases). V was pared by 0 bases and J by 4 bases, with 13 bases between. Germline values: CDR1 SGDLS, CDR2 YYNGEE. The CDR3 spans 15 residues.

The genes are TRBV18 and TRBJ1-1; D is undetermined. Trimming stripped 2 bases from V and 1 base from J, with 5 bases between. This CDR3 spans 13 amino acids. In germline, CDR1 is KGHSH, CDR2 LQKENI. DNA for the CDR3: TGTGCCAGCTCACCAGCCCAGAACACTGAAGCTTTCTTT. Translating gives CASSPAQNTEAFF. Variable domain in full (rest from reference TRBV18 and TRBJ1-1): NAGVMQNPRHLVRRRGQEARLRCSPMKGHSHVYWYRQLPEEGLKFMVYLQKENIIDESGMPKERFSAEFPKEGPSILRIQQVVRGDSAAYFCASSPAQNTEAFFGQGTRLTVV.

This clone showed up just once. The gene calls are TRBV30 and TRBJ2-1; unclear D gene. The CDR3 spans 14 residues. Germline-derived CDR1 and CDR2 are GTSNPN and SVGIG (reference sequence). V lost 3 bases to trimming and J lost 0 bases, with 9 bases between them. Written as DNA, the CDR3 is TGTGCCTGGAGAGTTGATAGCTCCTACAATGAGCAGTTCTTC. Its protein is CAWRVDSSYNEQFF.

The chain recombines TRBV6-5 with TRBJ1-1; no clear D. This CDR3 is 15 amino acids long. V shed 6 bases and J shed 4 bases, with 18 bases lying between them. In germline, CDR1 is MNHEY, CDR2 SVGAGI. In DNA, the CDR3 is TGTGCCAGCAGGACAAAACCAGGCGGGAGCACTGAAGCTTTCTTT. Protein product: CASRTKPGGSTEAFF.

This chain connects TRBV4-1 to TRBJ2-5; D is unclear. V lost 3 bases and J lost 1, with 3 bases in between. Germline CDR1 and CDR2: MGHRA and YSYEKL. The CDR3 consists of 12 residues. The CDR3 region has the DNA TGCGCCAGCAGCCACCCCCAAGAGACCCAGTACTTC. Its translation: CASSHPQETQYF.

V is TRBV4-1 and J is TRBJ1-2; 10 bases are a match to TRBD1. Germline V CDR1 and CDR2: MGHRA, YSYEKL. The length of the CDR3 is 17 residues. Losses at the gene ends were 0 bases for V and 3 bases for J; bases not matched to a gene: 7. CDR3 DNA: TGCGCCAGCAGCCAAGATCCGACAGGGGGCGCTGACTATGGCTACACCTTC. Protein: CASSQDPTGGADYGYTF.

V usage is TRBV27 and J usage is TRBJ1-1; TRBD1 might be the D (6 bases). The CDR3 extends over 15 amino acids. In germline, CDR1 is MNHEY, CDR2 SMNVEV (reference sequence). The V gene lost 3 bases and the J gene lost 7 bases, with 18 bases spanning the gap. CDR3 DNA: TGTGCCAGCAGTTTTATCAGGGGCGAAAACCTTGAAGCTTTCTTT. Translating gives CASSFIRGENLEAFF.

This sequence joins TRBV7-2 and TRBJ2-1, with D tentatively TRBD2 (5 bases). This CDR3 region has 13 residues. CDR1 and CDR2 (germline): SGHTA, FQGNSA. The V end lost 5 bases, the J end lost 10 bases, and 15 bases lay between the germline ends. As DNA, the CDR3 is TGTGCCAGCAGCCCCAGAGAGGGCGGGGAGCAGTTCTTC. Encoded protein: CASSPREGGEQFF.

The rearrangement uses TRBV27 and TRBJ2-3, with TRBD2 matching 9 bases. The CDR3 runs 16 residues. CDR1 and CDR2 (germline): MNHEY, SMNVEV (reference sequence). V shed 5 bases, J shed 5 bases, and the junction held 11 bases outside the gene matches. The CDR3 bases are TGTGCCAGCAGTCAATATAGCGGGGGTGCGGTAGATACGCAGTATTTT. Protein sequence: CASSQYSGGAVDTQYF.

The rearrangement links TRBV2 to TRBJ1-4; the D gene is possibly TRBD1 (5 bases). Germline CDR1 SNHLY, CDR2 FYNNEI. This CDR3 has 15 amino acids. Trimming removed 7 bases at V and 4 bases at J, with 16 bases between. Here the CDR3 reads CASTKRRDSNEKLFF. CDR3 coding DNA: TGTGCCAGCACCAAAAGGCGAGACAGTAATGAAAAACTGTTTTTT.

The chain employs TRBV7-2 and TRBJ1-2; D is uncertain. Trimming left V 1 base short and J 4 bases short, with 10 bases between. This CDR3 region has 14 residues. The germline CDR1 and CDR2 sequences are SGHTA and FQGNSA. This CDR3 reads CASSLEVRFYGYTF. For the CDR3, the DNA is TGTGCCAGCAGCTTAGAGGTCAGGTTCTATGGCTACACCTTC.

The chain carries TRBV5-8 and TRBJ2-2; 12 bases match TRBD2. The junction had 3 bases not matched to a gene; V was cut back by 4 bases and J by 2 bases. Germline lookup yields CDR1 SGHTS and CDR2 YDEGEE. This CDR3 has 16 amino acids. The CDR3 sequence is CASSRGLAGNTGELFF. The CDR3 bases are TGTGCCAGCAGCCGGGGACTAGCGGGCAACACCGGGGAGCTGTTTTTT.

The chain recombines TRBV2 with TRBJ1-5; D is perhaps TRBD1 (5 bases). Germline V CDR1 and CDR2: SNHLY, FYNNEI. Trimming took off 2 bases at V and 6 bases at J, with 11 bases between the two ends. This CDR3 has 14 amino acids. CDR3 bases: TGTGCCAGCAGTGAAATGGGGGGTGCTCAGCCCCAGCATTTT. Its protein product is CASSEMGGAQPQHF.

This clone was observed once. This chain joins TRBV6-1 and TRBJ2-7, with D hard to call. Deletions cut 7 bases from V and 3 bases from J, with 13 bases between. Germline assignment: CDR1 MNHNS and CDR2 SASEGT. CDR3 length: 13 residues. This CDR3 reads CASTPGDSYEQYF. The CDR3 DNA reads TGTGCCAGCACCCCTGGGGATAGCTACGAGCAGTACTTC.

This chain links TRBV5-4 with TRBJ2-5, with TRBD2 matching over 16 bases. From germline, CDR1 is SGHNT and CDR2 YYREEE (reference sequence). The CDR3 length is 16 residues. J lost 4 bases, V lost 3 bases, and 3 bases had no gene match. The CDR3 DNA follows: TGTGCCAGCAGCTCGGGACTAGCGGGGGGGCTAGAGACCCAGTACTTC. Amino acid sequence: CASSSGLAGGLETQYF.

This chain links TRBV19 with TRBJ1-1, with 7 bases aligning to TRBD1. V lost 6 bases and J lost 1; bases outside the gene matches: 8. Per the germline V gene, CDR1 is LNHDA and CDR2 is SQIVND (reference sequence). This CDR3 has 15 amino acids. The CDR3 sequence is CASSETWDRNTEAFF. CDR3 DNA sequence: TGTGCCAGTAGCGAAACTTGGGACAGGAACACTGAAGCTTTCTTT.

This chain connects TRBV19 to TRBJ1-1; D is unclear. Trimming left V 5 bases short and J 6 bases short, with 19 bases between. This CDR3 region has 15 residues. Looked up from germline, CDR1 is LNHDA and CDR2 is SQIVND (reference sequence). In nucleotides, the CDR3 is TGTGCCAGTAGTTCCCGGGGAGGAGTGGTGGCTGAAGCTTTCTTT. Translating it yields CASSSRGGVVAEAFF.

The rearrangement uses TRBV27 and TRBJ2-3; 10 nucleotides line up with TRBD2. Germline V gene sequence: CDR1 MNHEY, CDR2 SMNVEV (reference sequence). Unmatched junction bases numbered 16, after V lost 7 bases and J lost 6 bases. The CDR3 runs to 17 residues. This chain's CDR3 is CASKYLAGAPFTDTQYF. CDR3 nucleotides: TGTGCCAGCAAATATCTAGCGGGGGCCCCCTTTACGGATACGCAGTATTTT.

This chain uses TRBV19 with TRBJ1-1; weak D call: TRBD1 (5 bases). V was shortened by 4 bases and J by 4 bases, with 10 bases between the two germline ends. This CDR3 is built from 13 residues. In germline, CDR1 is LNHDA, CDR2 SQIVND (reference sequence). CDR3 nucleotides: TGTGCCAGTAGTAAACAGGCGAGCACTGAAGCTTTCTTT. Residues: CASSKQASTEAFF.

The chain employs TRBV7-2 and TRBJ1-2; D is perhaps TRBD1 (6 bases). The germline CDR1 and CDR2 sequences are SGHTA and FQGNSA. The CDR3 spans 14 residues. The V and J ends lost 1 base and 4 bases respectively, with 10 bases between them. CDR3 coding DNA: TGTGCCAGCAGCTTAGATGGACAGCTCTATGGCTACACCTTC. Its protein product is CASSLDGQLYGYTF.

The J gene is TRBJ2-1, the V gene TRBV5-4, with a possible D match to TRBD2 (8 bases). CDR1 is SGHNT and CDR2 is YYREEE in the germline V gene (reference sequence). This CDR3 is 18 amino acids long. The V end was cut by 3 bases, the J end by 1 base, with 20 bases between. CDR3 loop: CASSWGGGTDTSYNEQFF. CDR3 nucleotides: TGTGCCAGCAGCTGGGGCGGGGGGACAGATACATCCTACAATGAGCAGTTCTTC.

This clone was observed a single time. The chain recombines TRBV13 with TRBJ1-1, with D perhaps TRBD1 (6 bases). The ends were cut back, 6 bases at V and 0 bases at J, with 11 bases in the middle. Germline-derived CDR1 and CDR2 are PRHDT and FYEKMQ (reference sequence). The CDR3 length is 14 residues. The CDR3: CASSQGGMNTEAFF. The CDR3 DNA reads TGTGCCAGCAGTCAAGGGGGAATGAACACTGAAGCTTTCTTT.

V gene TRBV5-4 combines with J gene TRBJ2-2, with a tentative D call TRBD2 (6 bases). The V end was cut by 3 bases, the J end by 0 bases, with 15 bases between. Germline CDR1 and CDR2: SGHNT and YYREEE (reference sequence). The CDR3 totals 17 residues. The CDR3 loop reads CASSWGRTGANTGELFF. The CDR3 nucleotides are TGTGCCAGCAGCTGGGGGAGGACGGGGGCGAACACCGGGGAGCTGTTTTTT.

The genes are TRBV5-4 and TRBJ2-4, with 8 bases identical to TRBD1. This CDR3 spans 16 amino acids. V shed 3 bases, J shed 3 bases, and the junction held 8 bases outside the gene matches. Germline values: CDR1 SGHNT, CDR2 YYREEE (reference sequence). The CDR3 nucleotides read TGTGCCAGCAGCTCTACAGGGGGAGGAGGCAAAAACATTCAGTACTTC. Protein sequence: CASSSTGGGGKNIQYF.

This clone was seen a single time. This rearrangement joins TRBV5-4 to TRBJ2-3; D gene uncertain. From germline, CDR1 is SGHNT and CDR2 YYREEE (reference sequence). V lost 0 bases to trimming and J lost 8 bases, with 16 bases between them. CDR3 size: 15 residues. Here the CDR3 DNA reads TGTGCCAGCAGCTTGGTTGGCCAAACAGAGTCTACGCAGTATTTT. This codes for CASSLVGQTESTQYF.

The rearrangement uses TRBV5-1 and TRBJ1-3; TRBD1 is a possible D gene (6 bases). CDR1 is SGHRS and CDR2 is YFSETQ in the germline V gene. CDR3 size: 15 residues. V lost 4 bases to trimming and J lost 2 bases, with 13 bases between them. CDR3 bases: TGCGCCAGCAGCCCCTCGGGGGGCGCTGGAAACACCATATATTTT. It specifies CASSPSGGAGNTIYF.

The V and J genes are TRBV5-5 and TRBJ2-7; D not resolved. Trimming took 1 base from V and 5 from J, leaving 4 bases between them. This CDR3 contains 11 residues. Germline CDR1 and CDR2: SGHKS and YYEKEE (reference sequence). Written as DNA, the CDR3 is TGTGCCAGCAGCTTGTACGACGAGCAGTACTTC. Translation: CASSLYDEQYF.

Written as DNA, the CDR3 is TGTGCCAGCAGCAGATCCACCCCGAACACCGGGGAGCTGTTTTTT. Protein sequence: CASSRSTPNTGELFF. The rearrangement uses TRBV6-5 and TRBJ2-2, with unresolved D. V dropped 6 bases and J dropped 0 bases, with 11 bases sitting between them. This CDR3 is 15 amino acids long. The germline V gene encodes CDR1 MNHEY and CDR2 SVGAGI.

The gene calls are TRBV9 and TRBJ1-6, with no clear D. This CDR3 is built from 15 residues. V was clipped by 0 bases and J by 5 bases, with 9 bases between them. CDR1 SGDLS and CDR2 YYNGEE come from the germline V gene. The CDR3 region has the DNA TGTGCCAGCAGCGTAGACCAGGTTGATAATTCACCCCTCCACTTT. It codes for CASSVDQVDNSPLHF.

The chain links TRBV5-1 to TRBJ2-3, with D perhaps TRBD2 (6 bases). CDR3 length: 15 residues. CDR1 and CDR2 from the germline V gene are SGHRS and YFSETQ. V was trimmed by 0 bases and J by 2 bases, leaving 10 bases between them. The CDR3 sequence: CASSLGLVSTDTQYF. In nucleotides, the CDR3 is TGCGCCAGCAGCTTGGGACTAGTTTCCACAGATACGCAGTATTTT.

The chain joins TRBV6-5 to TRBJ2-2; 7 bases map to TRBD2. The V gene's germline CDR1 is MNHEY and CDR2 SVGAGI. V lost 2 bases to trimming and J lost 7 bases; unmatched junction nucleotides: 4. The CDR3 totals 14 residues. CDR3 coding DNA: TGTGCCAGCAGTTACGGGGGAGGGATCGGGGAGCTGTTTTTT. Translation: CASSYGGGIGELFF.